The T cell receptor beta chain under discussion was sequenced for a study of CXCR3-negative and CXCR3-positive naive CD8 T cells. Via 5' RACE with UMI labels, TRB cDNA libraries were prepared. TCRdb reworked the 5' RACE reads into one entry per CDR3 protein, no DNA. This sample carries under 150,000 distinct CDR3 sequences, with about 0.37% going to the ten biggest clones. Study-level findings and limits: CXCR3-negative naive cells had less hydrophobic TRB CDR3s than did CXCR3-positive naive cells.

About this clonotype: Its specificity is unknown.

Sample: naive CXCR3+ CD8+ T cells from blood. Noted subset: CD45RO-CCR7+CD27+CD95- naive CD8+ T cells expressing CXCR3 (TNR3+). The TCR was taken from a human donor in good health. Some clones in this sample may be carry-over from other donors' samples.

This CDR3 reads CASSSPQRGLLNTEAFF. The chain carries TRBV28 and TRBJ1-1; there is no DNA to check the TCRdb D call of TRBD1. The CDR3 sequence is 17 residues long. CDR1 and CDR2 from the germline V gene are MDHEN and SYDVKM. Filled out from reference TRBV28 and TRBJ1-1, the complete variable domain reads DVKVTQSSRYLVKRTGEKVFLECVQDMDHENMFWYRQDPGLGLRLIYFSYDVKMKEKGDIPEGYSVSREKKERFSLILESASTNQTSMYLCASSSPQRGLLNTEAFFGQGTRLTVV.